A selection of T cell receptor beta chains follows, all from one sample in a study of T cells expressing NK-cell markers. TCRdb reprocessed the 5' RACE reads, with one entry per CDR3 protein and no DNA. The sample's table shows about 460,000 distinct CDR3 sequences. The sequenced material came from blood T cells: a sorted CD56 or NKG2C T cell subset, CD4+ or CD8+ T cells, or bulk PBMC T cells (not recorded which). The receptors were sampled from a woman between 50 and 59 years old in good health. Both conserved end residues are part of each CDR3.

TRBJ2-1	TRBV5-1	CASSLAGVLEFDEQFF
TRBJ2-1	TRBV24-1	CATSDFRGASGGAEQFF
TRBJ2-3	TRBV12-3/TRBV12-4	CASTLGLDTQYF
TRBJ2-1	TRBV2	CASSESPPAGTEQFF
TRBJ1-1	TRBV7-9	CASSLTAREAFF
TRBJ2-6	TRBV12-3/TRBV12-4	CASSFVGFSSSGANVLTF
TRBJ2-3	TRBV29-1	CSVPMITGSDTQYF
TRBJ2-1	TRBV20-1	CSAMFGTEQFF
TRBJ2-7	TRBV27	CASSFLHGQGEQYF
TRBJ2-1	TRBV12-3/TRBV12-4	CASRLGQGYNEQFF
TRBJ2-1	TRBV12-3/TRBV12-4	CASSFPVTQEQFF
TRBJ2-1	TRBV14	CASSARYNEQFF
TRBJ2-1	TRBV20-1	CSAPPGLTYNEQFF
TRBJ2-3	TRBV3-1	CASSPIAVPTDTQYF
TRBJ2-2	TRBV18	CASSPRPLTGELFF
TRBJ2-3	TRBV7-9	CASSLHSGPQATQYF